The sequence of this T cell receptor (beta chain) was determined in a study of PD-L1 blockade in urothelial cancer. Study-level information: Blood analysis was done at 3 weeks (second dose) and 6 weeks after treatment began. Study-wide results and limits: Survival was better when pretreatment blood TCR clonality fell below the median.

Synthetic spike-ins, TCR analog templates, were added into each PCR. Sequencing used immunoSEQ multiplex PCR; TCRdb keeps in-frame clones, though not all of them. The sample lists about 50,000 clones, around 82% occurring once. This clone appeared a few times. What it binds is unknown. Time point described: peripheral blood 6 weeks after treatment start. All patients carried locally advanced or metastatic urothelial carcinoma. The CDR3 spans 19 residues. Germline CDR1 MRHNA, CDR2 SNTAGT. V lost 6 bases and J lost 2; bases outside the gene matches: 17. The material sequenced was PBMCs, taken around atezolizumab (anti-PD-L1) treatment. This chain links TRBV6-4 with TRBJ1-3, with 9 bases identical to TRBD1. This sequence was found in a man in his forties or fifties with urothelial cancer. The CDR3 DNA is TGTGCCAGCAGGTCACCGGGACAGGGACGTCGGGAGGCTGGAAACACCATATATTTT. Translation: CASRSPGQGRREAGNTIYF.